A single TCR beta chain is shown here with its context. Antigen unknown. Mismatch with germline at one junction end may stem from a read error. This record belongs to a study of T cell responses to AZD1222 COVID-19 vaccine. Repertoires were generated with immunoSEQ multiplex PCR, while TCRdb's copy carries only in-frame clones and drops some. The profile shows about 150,000 clones, about nine tenths of them singletons. The CDR3 runs to 13 residues. Germline CDR1 is MNHEY and CDR2 is SMNVEV (reference sequence). Broader study findings: The study found Spike-specific TCR breadth and depth rose after two AZD1222 doses.

The sequence derives from an adult in good health. Sequencing used peripheral blood, obtained on day 0 of AZD1222 vaccination. The chain is built from TRBV27 and TRBJ1-6; TRBD1 is a possible D gene (5 bases). CDR3 nucleotide sequence: TGTGCCAGCAGTTTATACGGGGGTTCATCCCTCCACTTT. The encoded protein is CASSLYGGSSLHF.